This T cell receptor (beta chain) was obtained from a study of T-cell reconstitution after alpha-beta-depleted transplantation in children. Notes on the study in general: Newly generated T cells supplied most T-cell counts and diversity one year post-transplant. Recipient T cells and thymic progenitors that survived gave rise to the high TCRbeta diversity observed at day 60 in some patients. Expanded graft clones numbering several hundred reportedly gave rise to alpha-beta T cells about two months after transplant.

The CDR3 contains 15 residues. Looked up from germline, CDR1 is MNHNS and CDR2 is SASEGT. Trimming took 5 bases from V and 6 from J, leaving 20 bases between them. Worth noting for this clonotype: Its antigen is not known.

Unique molecular identifiers were used to barcode this TCRbeta library. TCRdb processed the PCR reads anew with MiXCR; each CDR3 protein has one entry. The sample holds 500,000 or so distinct CDR3 sequences, over 9.5% seen once. The sequencing used PBMCs, mostly from graft donor cells, collected 180 days after TCRalphabeta/CD19-depleted stem cell transplant. The chain carries TRBV6-1 and TRBJ2-7, with D perhaps matching TRBD1 or TRBD2 (5 bases each). The clonotype was recovered from a female patient aged 2-15 years who had a stem cell transplant for aplastic anemia, so the T cells may come from the graft donor. CDR3 loop: CASSRASVGVLEQYF. The DNA of the CDR3 is TGTGCCAGCAGTCGAGCTTCCGTGGGGGTCCTCGAGCAGTACTTC.